These 25 T cell receptor beta chains were sequenced from one sample in a study of regulatory T cells in long-lasting Graves disease. Time point denoted: newly diagnosed GD, antithyroid drugs for less than 3 months. From RNA extracted from PBMCs, the TCR library was made. Both iRepertoire HTBI primers and Arm-PCR of CDR3 regions were used to build the TCR beta libraries. One entry per CDR3 protein results from TCRdb running MiXCR on the multiplex PCR reads. Of under 400,000 distinct CDR3 sequences in the sample, 16% were seen once. These data were likewise used in another study, on T cells in Graves' hyperthyroidism and ophthalmopathy.

Sequences were derived from peripheral blood mononuclear cells (PBMCs), sampled at new diagnosis, from a patient treated with antithyroid drugs. The origin of the receptors is a man aged 40-49 years with Graves disease.

Comments on this clonotype: Since no conserved phenylalanine or tryptophan closes the CDR3, a read error is the likely cause. The DNA is left out, because the CDR3 cannot be placed on it with certainty; the CDR3 is given as TCRdb lists it. The chain uses TRBV2 and TRBJ2-5; the table's D call of TRBD2 was not tested on the DNA. Ends included, the CDR3 has 8 residues. The germline V gene has CDR1 SNHLY and CDR2 FYNNEI. The CDR3 is CASSPTSG.

This clonotype was detected ten times or more. The chain uses TRBV20-1 and TRBJ1-2, with 11 bases aligning to TRBD1. The length of the CDR3 is 17 residues. Germline-derived CDR1 and CDR2 are DFQATT and SNEGSKA (reference sequence). J was trimmed by 3 bases and V by 5 bases; bases with no gene match: 14. CDR3 amino acids: CSARYIAPGQGDYGYTF. Here the CDR3 DNA reads TGCAGTGCTCGCTACATAGCGCCGGGACAGGGGGACTATGGCTACACCTTC.

This clonotype has at least ten counts. V usage is TRBV5-1 and J usage is TRBJ1-1; the D is unclear. V dropped 0 bases and J dropped 0 bases, with 9 bases sitting between them. This CDR3 spans 15 amino acids. CDR1 is SGHRS and CDR2 is YFSETQ in the germline V gene. The CDR3 spells CASSLVPGLNTEAFF. The CDR3 DNA is TGCGCCAGCAGCTTGGTCCCCGGATTGAACACTGAAGCTTTCTTT.

This clonotype was seen many times. This sequence joins TRBV20-1 and TRBJ1-6; D is ambiguous. V was pared by 1 base and J by 0 bases, with 13 bases between. The CDR3 is 17 residues long. Germline assignment: CDR1 DFQATT and CDR2 SNEGSKA (reference sequence). The CDR3: CSARVAGRSSYNSPLHF. For the CDR3, the DNA is TGCAGTGCTAGAGTTGCAGGCCGGAGCTCCTATAATTCACCCCTCCACTTT.

This clonotype was seen at least ten times. The chain uses TRBV7-2 and TRBJ2-6; 10 bases agree with TRBD2. Trimming cost V 3 bases and J 4 bases; bases outside gene matches: 12. Germline V CDR1 and CDR2: SGHTA, FQGNSA. This CDR3 is built from 19 residues. The DNA of the CDR3 is TGTGCCAGCAGCTTCAGACCGGGACTAGCGTCCTTGGGGGCCAACGTCCTGACTTTC. Protein product: CASSFRPGLASLGANVLTF.

This rearrangement joins TRBV24-1 to TRBJ2-3, with D unresolved. The CDR3 is 13 amino acids. Germline loops: CDR1 KGHDR, CDR2 SFDVKD. Trimming pared 4 bases from V and 3 bases from J, leaving 7 bases between. CDR3 nucleotide sequence: TGTGCCACCAGTGACCCCCCGACAGATACGCAGTATTTT. Protein sequence: CATSDPPTDTQYF.

This clonotype was observed many times. The rearrangement uses TRBV6-1 and TRBJ1-6; 7 positions agree with TRBD1. Germline V gene sequence: CDR1 MNHNS, CDR2 SASEGT. Trimming cost V 1 base and J 8 bases; bases outside gene matches: 5. This CDR3 is built from 15 residues. CDR3 sequence: CASSEVQGDYSPLHF. The CDR3 DNA is TGTGCCAGCAGTGAAGTTCAGGGGGATTATTCACCCCTCCACTTT.

The table lists this clonotype with many counts. The V call is TRBV18, the J call TRBJ2-5; D uncertain. The CDR3 length is 15 residues. V was cut by 3 bases and J by 0 bases, with 11 bases left in between. Germline CDR1 KGHSH, CDR2 LQKENI. CDR3 sequence: CASSPLQANQETQYF. The CDR3 DNA follows: TGTGCCAGCTCACCCCTCCAGGCCAACCAAGAGACCCAGTACTTC.

CDR3 DNA: TGCGCCAGCAGCCAAGACCGACAGTTCAAAGATACGCAGTATTTT. Its translation: CASSQDRQFKDTQYF. V usage is TRBV4-3 and J usage is TRBJ2-3, with D possibly matching TRBD1 (5 bases). The CDR3 contains 15 residues. Germline assignment: CDR1 LGHNA and CDR2 YSLEER. V was pared by 0 bases and J by 5 bases, with 12 bases between.

This clonotype showed up many times. The chain combines TRBV5-1 with TRBJ1-2; D is unclear. CDR1 and CDR2 from the germline V gene are SGHRS and YFSETQ. The length of the CDR3 is 15 residues. The V and J ends lost 5 bases and 4 bases respectively, with 18 bases between them. The CDR3 sequence is CASRSDPQDLYGYTF. CDR3 bases: TGCGCCAGCAGGTCCGACCCGCAAGACCTCTATGGCTACACCTTC.

There are many counts of this clonotype. CDR3 sequence (DNA): TGTGCCAGCAGGGGGGCAGGGGGCTTCGCTGAAGCTTTCTTT. Translated: CASRGAGGFAEAFF. The chain recombines TRBV6-1 with TRBJ1-1; TRBD1 matches 8 bases. This CDR3 region has 14 residues. CDR1 and CDR2 (germline): MNHNS, SASEGT. Germline trimming cut 6 bases from V and 6 bases from J; bases unmatched to any gene: 9.

This clonotype was picked up many times. V usage is TRBV9 and J usage is TRBJ2-1, with 7 bases matching TRBD1. The CDR3 is 13 residues long. With 3 bases clipped from V and 7 bases from J, the junction kept 4 bases outside the gene matches. Germline V gene sequence: CDR1 SGDLS, CDR2 YYNGEE. As DNA, the CDR3 is TGTGCCAGCAGCGATGGGACAGCGAATGAGCAGTTCTTC. It yields the protein CASSDGTANEQFF.

This clonotype was counted a few times. The rearrangement links TRBV7-6 to TRBJ1-3; weak D call: TRBD1 (5 bases). Trimming took 3 bases from V and 0 from J, leaving 9 bases between them. The CDR3 length is 15 residues. Per the germline V gene, CDR1 is SGHVS and CDR2 is FNYEAQ. The CDR3, as DNA: TGTGCCAGCAGCTTGGGACTGTACTCTGGAAACACCATATATTTT. Amino acid sequence: CASSLGLYSGNTIYF.

This clonotype was seen ten or more times. The chain couples TRBV3-1 to TRBJ2-7; perhaps TRBD1 as D (6 bases). Germline V lookup: CDR1 LGHDT, CDR2 YNNKEL (reference sequence). The CDR3 is 14 residues long. Trimming cost V 2 bases and J 6 bases, with 14 bases left between them. The CDR3 region has the DNA TGTGCCAGCAGCCAATTCAGGGGAAAGGGCGAGCAGTACTTC. This encodes CASSQFRGKGEQYF.

This chain joins TRBV6-1 and TRBJ1-2; D not certain. Germline lookup yields CDR1 MNHNS and CDR2 SASEGT. The CDR3 totals 13 residues. Trimming took 5 bases from V and 1 from J, leaving 8 bases between them. The chain's CDR3 is CASSPRDNYGYTF. The CDR3 coding sequence is TGTGCCAGCAGTCCCCGGGATAACTATGGCTACACCTTC.

This clonotype was found a few times. The chain uses TRBV18 and TRBJ2-7; no definite D call. Germline lookup yields CDR1 KGHSH and CDR2 LQKENI. Trimming took 3 bases from V and 5 from J, leaving 11 bases between them. The CDR3 has 13 amino acids. The CDR3 sequence is CASSPDGSNEQYF. CDR3 nucleotides: TGTGCCAGCTCACCGGACGGCTCTAACGAGCAGTACTTC.

This clonotype occurred many times. The chain couples TRBV20-1 to TRBJ2-3, with D perhaps TRBD2 (7 bases). Trimming removed 7 bases from V and 2 bases from J, with 13 bases in between. The CDR3 loop spans 13 amino acids. Germline V CDR1 and CDR2: DFQATT, SNEGSKA (reference sequence). This chain's CDR3 is CSVTGGITDTQYF. CDR3 in DNA: TGCAGTGTGACGGGGGGCATCACAGATACGCAGTATTTT.

This clonotype was observed many times. V gene TRBV6-1 combines with J gene TRBJ1-1; D gene ambiguous. Germline V CDR1 and CDR2: MNHNS, SASEGT. V was pared by 5 bases and J by 3 bases, with 10 bases between. The CDR3 is 13 residues long. The CDR3 loop is CASSTSVYTEAFF. The CDR3 DNA sequence: TGTGCCAGCAGTACATCAGTCTACACTGAAGCTTTCTTT.

A note on this clonotype: The CDR3 ends on some other residue instead of the conserved phenylalanine or tryptophan, so this is likely a read error. The rearrangement joins TRBV30 to TRBJ2-3; 11 bases agree with TRBD2. The ends lost 6 bases at V and 2 bases at J; junction bases unmatched: 7. The length of the CDR3 is 15 residues. Germline-derived CDR1 and CDR2 are GTSNPN and SVGIG (reference sequence). CDR3 coding DNA: TGTGCCTGCCAGCTAGCGGGGGGTTACACAGATACGCAGTATCTT. As protein: CACQLAGGYTDTQYL.

V gene TRBV19 combines with J gene TRBJ1-3, with D perhaps TRBD1 (5 bases). Germline loops: CDR1 LNHDA, CDR2 SQIVND (reference sequence). Trimming removed 3 bases at V and 4 bases at J, with 10 bases between. CDR3 size: 14 residues. The CDR3 DNA reads as TGTGCCAGTAGTATCAGACAGTCCGGAAACACCATATATTTT. This translates into CASSIRQSGNTIYF.

This clonotype was seen more than once but under ten times. The rearrangement joins TRBV20-1 to TRBJ1-5, with 7 bases identical to TRBD1. The germline V gene encodes CDR1 DFQATT and CDR2 SNEGSKA (reference sequence). The CDR3 runs to 18 residues. With V trimmed by 1 base and J by 0 bases, 12 bases remained unmatched. The CDR3 DNA sequence: TGCAGTGCTAGAGGCCCCCCGGGACAGAAATTTAGCAATCAGCCCCAGCATTTT. This codes for CSARGPPGQKFSNQPQHF.

This clonotype occurred many times. The CDR3 bases are TGTGCCAGCAGCCACAACAGGGGGACCACCGGGGAGCTGTTTTTT. Translation: CASSHNRGTTGELFF. The chain couples TRBV28 to TRBJ2-2, with TRBD1 identical over 8 bases. V gave up 6 bases and J gave up 4 bases; unmatched junction bases: 7. Germline values: CDR1 MDHEN, CDR2 SYDVKM. The CDR3 spans 15 residues.

This chain joins TRBV9 and TRBJ2-7; TRBD2 matches at 12 bases. This CDR3 is built from 16 residues. J lost 3 bases, V lost 3 bases, and 7 bases had no gene match. Germline V gene lookup returns CDR1 SGDLS and CDR2 YYNGEE. Here the CDR3 DNA reads TGTGCCAGCAGCGAGACTAGCGGGAGTTTCGTCTACGAGCAGTACTTC. Translation gives CASSETSGSFVYEQYF. Full variable domain (outside the CDR3, taken from reference TRBV9 and TRBJ2-7): DSGVTQTPKHLITATGQRVTLRCSPRSGDLSVYWYQQSLDQGLQFLIQYYNGEERAKGNILERFSAQQFPDLHSELNLSSLELGDSALYFCASSETSGSFVYEQYFGPGTRLTVT.

There are a few counts of this clonotype. CDR3 nucleotides: TGTGCCATCAGTGAGCCGAGGGGGCCAAACATTCAGTACTTC. Its protein is CAISEPRGPNIQYF. The V and J genes are TRBV10-3 and TRBJ2-4; 7 bases line up with TRBD1. The trim removed 2 bases at V and 6 bases at J, leaving 4 bases unmatched. The CDR3 extends over 14 amino acids. Germline values: CDR1 ENHRY, CDR2 SYGVKD.

This clonotype has a count of ten or more. The chain is built from TRBV5-1 and TRBJ2-5; tentatively, D is TRBD2 (6 bases). Germline V lookup: CDR1 SGHRS, CDR2 YFSETQ. This CDR3 has 14 residues. V lost 3 bases and J 2 bases, leaving 11 bases between the germline ends. CDR3 protein: CASSSGSGQETQYF. For the CDR3, the DNA is TGCGCCAGCAGCTCAGGGAGCGGGCAAGAGACCCAGTACTTC.